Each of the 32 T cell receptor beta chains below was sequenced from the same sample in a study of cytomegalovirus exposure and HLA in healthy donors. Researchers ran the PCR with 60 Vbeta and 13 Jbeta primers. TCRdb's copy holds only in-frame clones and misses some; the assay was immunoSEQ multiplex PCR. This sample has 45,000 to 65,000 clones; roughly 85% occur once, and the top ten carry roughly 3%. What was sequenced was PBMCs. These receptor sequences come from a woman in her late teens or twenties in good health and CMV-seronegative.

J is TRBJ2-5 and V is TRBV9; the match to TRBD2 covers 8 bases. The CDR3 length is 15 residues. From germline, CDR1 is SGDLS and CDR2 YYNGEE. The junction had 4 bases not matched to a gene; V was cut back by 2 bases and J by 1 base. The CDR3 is CASSVLAGSQETQYF. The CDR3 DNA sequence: TGTGCCAGCAGCGTCTTAGCGGGGTCCCAAGAGACCCAGTACTTC.

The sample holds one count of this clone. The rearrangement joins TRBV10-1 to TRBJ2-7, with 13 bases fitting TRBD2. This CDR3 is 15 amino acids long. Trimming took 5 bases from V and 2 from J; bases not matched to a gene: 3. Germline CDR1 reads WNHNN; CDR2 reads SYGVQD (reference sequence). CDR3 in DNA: TGCGCCAGCAGTCCGACTAGCGGGGGGACCTACGAGCAGTACTTC. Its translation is CASSPTSGGTYEQYF.

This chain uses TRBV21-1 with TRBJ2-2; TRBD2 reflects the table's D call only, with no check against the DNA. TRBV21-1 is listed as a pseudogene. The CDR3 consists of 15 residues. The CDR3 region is CASSRSLSNTGELFF. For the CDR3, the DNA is TGTGCCAGCAGCAGGAGTCTTTCGAACACCGGGGAGCTGTTTTTT.

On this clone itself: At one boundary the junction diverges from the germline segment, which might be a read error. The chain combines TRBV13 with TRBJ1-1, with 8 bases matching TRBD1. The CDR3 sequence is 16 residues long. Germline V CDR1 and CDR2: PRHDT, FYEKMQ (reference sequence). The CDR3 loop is CASSLGQGFMNTEAFF. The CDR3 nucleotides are TGTGCCAGCAGCCTAGGACAGGGTTTCATGAACACTGAAGCTTTCTTT.

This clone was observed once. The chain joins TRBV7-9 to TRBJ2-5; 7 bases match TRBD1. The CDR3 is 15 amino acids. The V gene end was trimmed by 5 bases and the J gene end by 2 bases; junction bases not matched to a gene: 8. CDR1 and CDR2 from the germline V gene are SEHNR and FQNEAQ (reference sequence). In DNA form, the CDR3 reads TGTGCCAGCAGCATAGGACAGGCGCCACAAGAGACCCAGTACTTC. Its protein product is CASSIGQAPQETQYF.

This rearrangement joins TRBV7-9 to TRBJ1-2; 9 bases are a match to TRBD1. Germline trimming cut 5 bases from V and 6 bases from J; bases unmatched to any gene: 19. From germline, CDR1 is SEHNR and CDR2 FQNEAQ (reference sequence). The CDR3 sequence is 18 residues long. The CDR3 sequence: CASSKEAPGQGDSHGYTF. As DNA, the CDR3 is TGTGCCAGCAGCAAAGAAGCACCGGGACAGGGTGATAGTCATGGCTACACCTTC.

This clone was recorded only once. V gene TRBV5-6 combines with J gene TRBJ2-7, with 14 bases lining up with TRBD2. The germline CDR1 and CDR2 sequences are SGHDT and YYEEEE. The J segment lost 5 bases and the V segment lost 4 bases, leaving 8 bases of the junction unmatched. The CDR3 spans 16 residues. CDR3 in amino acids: CASSQGTSGSWNEQYF. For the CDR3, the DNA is TGTGCCAGCAGCCAAGGGACTAGCGGGAGTTGGAACGAGCAGTACTTC.

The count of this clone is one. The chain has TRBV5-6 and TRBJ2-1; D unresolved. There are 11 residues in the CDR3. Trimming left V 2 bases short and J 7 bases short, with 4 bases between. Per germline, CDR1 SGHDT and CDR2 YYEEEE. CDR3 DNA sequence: TGTGCCAGCAGCTTCTCTAATGAGCAGTTCTTC. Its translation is CASSFSNEQFF.

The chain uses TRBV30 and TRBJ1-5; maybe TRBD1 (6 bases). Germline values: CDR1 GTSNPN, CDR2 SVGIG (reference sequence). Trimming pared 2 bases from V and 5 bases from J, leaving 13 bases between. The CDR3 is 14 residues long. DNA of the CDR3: TGTGCCTGGAGTCGACGGACAGTGGATCAGCCCCAGCATTTT. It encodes CAWSRRTVDQPQHF. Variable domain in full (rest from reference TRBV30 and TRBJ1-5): SQTIHQWPATLVQPVGSPLSLECTVEGTSNPNLYWYRQAAGRGLQLLFYSVGIGQISSEVPQNLSASRPQDRQFILSSKKLLLSDSGFYLCAWSRRTVDQPQHFGDGTRLSIL.

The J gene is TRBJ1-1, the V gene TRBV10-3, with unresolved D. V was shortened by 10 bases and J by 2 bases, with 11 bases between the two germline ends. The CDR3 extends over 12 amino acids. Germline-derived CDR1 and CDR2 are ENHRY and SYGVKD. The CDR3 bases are TGTGCCACCGTTACGGGAAACACTGAAGCTTTCTTT. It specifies CATVTGNTEAFF.

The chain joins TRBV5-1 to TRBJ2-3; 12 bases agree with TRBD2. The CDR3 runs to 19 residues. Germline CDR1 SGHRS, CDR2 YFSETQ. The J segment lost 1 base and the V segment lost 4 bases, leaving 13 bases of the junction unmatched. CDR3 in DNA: TGCGCCAGCAGCCGTTTCTCTAGCGGGAGGGCCGTAGGCACAGATACGCAGTATTTT. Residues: CASSRFSSGRAVGTDTQYF.

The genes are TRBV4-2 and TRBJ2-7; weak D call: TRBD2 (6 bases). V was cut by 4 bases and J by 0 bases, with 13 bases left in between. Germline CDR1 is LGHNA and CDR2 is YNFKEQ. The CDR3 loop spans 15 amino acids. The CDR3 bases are TGTGCCAGCAGCCTGGGACTCCTGAGCTCCTACGAGCAGTACTTC. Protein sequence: CASSLGLLSSYEQYF.

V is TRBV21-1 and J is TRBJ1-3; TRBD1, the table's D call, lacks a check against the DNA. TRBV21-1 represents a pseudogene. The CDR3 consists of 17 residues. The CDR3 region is CASSKGEEGASGNTIYF. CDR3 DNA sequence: TGTGCCAGCAGCAAAGGGGAAGAGGGGGCTTCTGGAAACACCATATATTTT.

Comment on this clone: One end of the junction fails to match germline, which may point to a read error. CDR3 sequence (DNA): TGTGCCAGCGGGGGCAGGGACAGGGCGGCGGCCAACGGCCTGACTTTC. Translated, it gives CASGGRDRAAANGLTF. V usage is TRBV28 and J usage is TRBJ2-6; 9 nucleotides align to TRBD1. Looked up from germline, CDR1 is MDHEN and CDR2 is SYDVKM. The CDR3 totals 16 residues.

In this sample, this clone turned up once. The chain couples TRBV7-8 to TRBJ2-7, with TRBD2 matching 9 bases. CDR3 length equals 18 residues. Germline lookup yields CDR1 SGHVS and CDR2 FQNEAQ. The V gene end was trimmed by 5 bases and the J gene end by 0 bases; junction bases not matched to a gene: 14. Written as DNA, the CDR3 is TGTGCCAGCAGCCCCAAACCAGCGGGAGGCTTGAGCTCCTACGAGCAGTACTTC. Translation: CASSPKPAGGLSSYEQYF.

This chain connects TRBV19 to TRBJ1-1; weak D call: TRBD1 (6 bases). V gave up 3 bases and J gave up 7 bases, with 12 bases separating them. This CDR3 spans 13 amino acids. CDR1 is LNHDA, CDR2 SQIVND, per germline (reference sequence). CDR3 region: CASSIGRGVEAFF. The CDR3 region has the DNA TGTGCCAGTAGTATTGGCAGGGGAGTTGAAGCTTTCTTT.

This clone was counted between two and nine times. The CDR3 loop is CASSLGLTRSSYEQYF. For the CDR3, the DNA is TGTGCCAGCAGCTTGGGCCTCACCCGGAGCTCCTACGAGCAGTACTTC. The chain is built from TRBV5-6 and TRBJ2-7, with unresolved D. The germline V gene has CDR1 SGHDT and CDR2 YYEEEE. CDR3 length: 16 amino acids. V lost 0 bases to trimming and J lost 0 bases, with 13 bases between them.

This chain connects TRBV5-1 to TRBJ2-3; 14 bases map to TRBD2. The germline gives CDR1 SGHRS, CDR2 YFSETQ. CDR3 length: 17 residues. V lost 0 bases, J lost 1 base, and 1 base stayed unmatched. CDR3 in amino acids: CASSLGLAGGGTDTQYF. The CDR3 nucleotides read TGCGCCAGCAGCTTGGGACTAGCGGGAGGGGGCACAGATACGCAGTATTTT.

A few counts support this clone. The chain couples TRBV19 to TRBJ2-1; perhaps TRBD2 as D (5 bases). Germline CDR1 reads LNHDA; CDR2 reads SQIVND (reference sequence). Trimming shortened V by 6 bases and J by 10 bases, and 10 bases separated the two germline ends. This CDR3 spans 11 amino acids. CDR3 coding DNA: TGTGCCAGTAGCATCGGACTCGAGCAGTTCTTC. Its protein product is CASSIGLEQFF.

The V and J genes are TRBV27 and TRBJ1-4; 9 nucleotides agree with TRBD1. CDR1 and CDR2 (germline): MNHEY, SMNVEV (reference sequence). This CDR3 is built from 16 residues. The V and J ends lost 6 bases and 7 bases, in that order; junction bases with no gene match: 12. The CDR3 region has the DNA TGTGCCAGCAGAATGCCGGGGGACAGGGAGTTTGAAAAACTGTTTTTT. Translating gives CASRMPGDREFEKLFF.

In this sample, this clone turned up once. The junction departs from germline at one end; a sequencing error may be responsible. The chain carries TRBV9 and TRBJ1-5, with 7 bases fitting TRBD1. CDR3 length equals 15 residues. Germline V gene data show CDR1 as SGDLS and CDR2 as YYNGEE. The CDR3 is CARPGGRGSNQPRHF. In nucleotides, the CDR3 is TGTGCCAGACCAGGGGGTCGGGGCAGCAATCAGCCCCGGCATTTT.

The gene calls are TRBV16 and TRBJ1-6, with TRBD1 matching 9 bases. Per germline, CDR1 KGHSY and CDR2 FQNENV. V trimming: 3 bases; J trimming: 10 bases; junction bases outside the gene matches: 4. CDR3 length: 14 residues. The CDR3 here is CASSQDRGVSPLHF. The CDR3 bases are TGTGCCAGCAGCCAGGACAGGGGAGTGTCACCCCTCCACTTT. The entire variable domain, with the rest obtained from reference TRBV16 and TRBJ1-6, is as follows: GEEVAQTPKHLVRGEGQKAKLYCAPIKGHSYVFWYQQVLKNEFKFLISFQNENVFDETGMPKERFSAKCLPNSPCSLEIQATKLEDSAVYFCASSQDRGVSPLHFGNGTRLTVT.

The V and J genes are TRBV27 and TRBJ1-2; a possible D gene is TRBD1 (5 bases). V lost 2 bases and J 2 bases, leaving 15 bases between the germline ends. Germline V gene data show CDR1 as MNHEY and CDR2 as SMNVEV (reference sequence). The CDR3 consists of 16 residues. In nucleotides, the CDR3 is TGTGCCAGCAGTTTAAGCCGGGTGAAGGGGAACTATGGCTACACCTTC. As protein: CASSLSRVKGNYGYTF.

This CDR3 is CASSLYAGNTIYF. The CDR3 DNA reads TGTGCCAGCAGCTTGTATGCGGGAAACACCATATATTTT. The chain links TRBV5-6 to TRBJ1-3; no firm D call. V was shortened by 1 base and J by 4 bases, with 6 bases between the two germline ends. The CDR3 extends over 13 amino acids. CDR1 is SGHDT, CDR2 YYEEEE, per germline. Looking up the rest from reference TRBV5-6 and TRBJ1-3 gives the full variable domain: DAGVTQSPTHLIKTRGQQVTLRCSPKSGHDTVSWYQQALGQGPQFIFQYYEEEERQRGNFPDRFSGHQFPNYSSELNVNALLLGDSALYLCASSLYAGNTIYFGEGSWLTVV.

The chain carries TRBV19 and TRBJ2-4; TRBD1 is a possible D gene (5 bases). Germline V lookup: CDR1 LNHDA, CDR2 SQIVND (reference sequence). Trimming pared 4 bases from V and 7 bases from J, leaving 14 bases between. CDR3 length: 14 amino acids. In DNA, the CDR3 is TGTGCCAGTAGTAATCAGGGCACTCGGAACATTCAGTACTTC. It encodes CASSNQGTRNIQYF.

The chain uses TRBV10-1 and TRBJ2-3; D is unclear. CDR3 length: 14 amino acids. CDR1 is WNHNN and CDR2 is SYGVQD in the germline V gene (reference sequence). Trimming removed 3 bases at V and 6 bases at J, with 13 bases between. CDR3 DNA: TGCGCCAGCAGTGAAATTGCGTCCGGGGATACGCAGTATTTT. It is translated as CASSEIASGDTQYF.

This CDR3 is CASSLGGAGRGGNTQYF. In nucleotides, the CDR3 is TGTGCCAGCAGTTTGGGCGGTGCGGGGCGGGGGGGGAATACGCAGTATTTT. The J gene is TRBJ2-3, the V gene TRBV28; TRBD2 matches at 9 bases. CDR1 MDHEN and CDR2 SYDVKM come from the germline V gene. The CDR3 is 17 residues long. Trimming at V came to 3 bases and at J to 7 bases, leaving 14 bases not matched to a gene.

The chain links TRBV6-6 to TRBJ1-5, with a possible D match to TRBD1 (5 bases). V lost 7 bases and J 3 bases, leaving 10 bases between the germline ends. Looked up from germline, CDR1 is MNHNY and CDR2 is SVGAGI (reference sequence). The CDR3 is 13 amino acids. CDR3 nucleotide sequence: TGTGCCAGCATTCTACAGGTCAATCAGCCCCAGCATTTT. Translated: CASILQVNQPQHF.

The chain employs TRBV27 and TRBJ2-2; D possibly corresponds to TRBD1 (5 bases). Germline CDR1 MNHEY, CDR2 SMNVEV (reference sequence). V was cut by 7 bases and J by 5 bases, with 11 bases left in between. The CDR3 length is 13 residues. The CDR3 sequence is CASNKGATGELFF. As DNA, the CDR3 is TGTGCCAGCAACAAAGGGGCGACCGGGGAGCTGTTTTTT.

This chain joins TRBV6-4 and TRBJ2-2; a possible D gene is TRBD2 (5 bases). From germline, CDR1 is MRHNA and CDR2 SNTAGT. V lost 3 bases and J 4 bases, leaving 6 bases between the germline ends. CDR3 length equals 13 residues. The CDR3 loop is CASSDGSTGELFF. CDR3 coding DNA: TGTGCCAGCAGTGATGGGAGCACCGGGGAGCTGTTTTTT.

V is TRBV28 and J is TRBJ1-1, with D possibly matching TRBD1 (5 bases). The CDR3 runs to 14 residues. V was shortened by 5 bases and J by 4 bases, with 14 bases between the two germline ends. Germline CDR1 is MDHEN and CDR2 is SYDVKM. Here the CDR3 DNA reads TGTGCCAGCAGTCGACCATCGACAGCCACTGAAGCTTTCTTT. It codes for CASSRPSTATEAFF.

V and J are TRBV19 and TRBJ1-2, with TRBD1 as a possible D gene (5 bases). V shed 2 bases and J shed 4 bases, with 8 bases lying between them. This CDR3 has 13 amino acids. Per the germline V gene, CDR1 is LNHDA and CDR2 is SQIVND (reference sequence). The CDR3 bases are TGTGCCAGTAGTATACTGGGGCTCTATGGCTACACCTTC. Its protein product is CASSILGLYGYTF.